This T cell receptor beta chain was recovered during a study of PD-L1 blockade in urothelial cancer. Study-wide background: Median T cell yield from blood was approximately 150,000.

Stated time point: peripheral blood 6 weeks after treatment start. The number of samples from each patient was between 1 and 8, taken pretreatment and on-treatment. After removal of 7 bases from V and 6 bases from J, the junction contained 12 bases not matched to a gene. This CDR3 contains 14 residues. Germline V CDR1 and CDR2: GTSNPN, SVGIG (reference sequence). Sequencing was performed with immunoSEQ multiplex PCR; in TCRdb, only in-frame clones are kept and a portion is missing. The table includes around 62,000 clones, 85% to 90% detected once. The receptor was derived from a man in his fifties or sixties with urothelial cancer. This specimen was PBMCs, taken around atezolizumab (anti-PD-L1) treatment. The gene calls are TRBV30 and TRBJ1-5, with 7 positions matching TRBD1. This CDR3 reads CAYEASGGGQPQHF. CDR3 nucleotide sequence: TGTGCCTACGAGGCGTCAGGGGGAGGTCAGCCCCAGCATTTT.